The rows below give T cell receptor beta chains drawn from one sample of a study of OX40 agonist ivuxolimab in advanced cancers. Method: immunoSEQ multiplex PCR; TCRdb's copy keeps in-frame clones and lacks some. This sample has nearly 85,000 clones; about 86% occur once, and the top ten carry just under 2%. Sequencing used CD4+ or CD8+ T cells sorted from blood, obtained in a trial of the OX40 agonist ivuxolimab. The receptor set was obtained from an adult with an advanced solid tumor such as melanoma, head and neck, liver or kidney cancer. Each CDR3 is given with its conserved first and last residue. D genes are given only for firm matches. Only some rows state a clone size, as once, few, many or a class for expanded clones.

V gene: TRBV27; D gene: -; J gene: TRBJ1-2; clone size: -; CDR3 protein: CASSLGVNNYGYTF; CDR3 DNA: TGTGCCAGCAGTTTGGGGGTGAACAACTATGGCTACACCTTC
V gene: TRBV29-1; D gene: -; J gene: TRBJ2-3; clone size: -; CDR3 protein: CSVEGGRGADTQYF; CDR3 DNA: TGCAGCGTTGAAGGTGGCAGGGGTGCAGATACGCAGTATTTT
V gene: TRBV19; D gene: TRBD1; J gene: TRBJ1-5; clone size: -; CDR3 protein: CASSKDGGQGYNQPQHF; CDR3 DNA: TGTGCCAGTAGTAAAGACGGGGGACAGGGATACAATCAGCCCCAGCATTTT
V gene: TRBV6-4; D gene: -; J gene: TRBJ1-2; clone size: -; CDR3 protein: CASSENSDGYGYTF; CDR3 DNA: TGTGCCAGCAGTGAAAACAGCGACGGATATGGCTACACCTTC
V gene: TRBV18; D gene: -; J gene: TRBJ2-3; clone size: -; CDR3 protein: CASSAGMGDTQYF; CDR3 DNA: TGTGCCAGCTCCGCCGGCATGGGGGATACGCAGTATTTT
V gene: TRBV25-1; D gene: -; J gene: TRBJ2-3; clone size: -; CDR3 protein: CASSRWGGTDTQYF; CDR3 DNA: TGTGCCAGCAGTCGGTGGGGGGGCACAGATACGCAGTATTTT
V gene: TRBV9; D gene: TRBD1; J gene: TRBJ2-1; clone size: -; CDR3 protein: CASSVGDRAYNEQFF; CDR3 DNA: TGTGCCAGCAGCGTAGGTGACAGGGCCTACAATGAGCAGTTCTTC
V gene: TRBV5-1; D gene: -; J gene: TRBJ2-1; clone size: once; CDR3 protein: CASSRSTGRDEQFF; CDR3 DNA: TGCGCCAGCAGCAGAAGCACTGGACGCGATGAGCAGTTCTTC
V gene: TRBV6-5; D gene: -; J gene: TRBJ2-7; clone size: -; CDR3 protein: CASSTRDTIYEQYF; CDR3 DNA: TGTGCCAGCAGTACTCGGGACACCATTTACGAGCAGTACTTC
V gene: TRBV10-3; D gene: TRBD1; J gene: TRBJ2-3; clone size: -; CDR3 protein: CAISGTGGTDTQYF; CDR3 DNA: TGTGCCATCAGTGGAACAGGGGGCACAGATACGCAGTATTTT
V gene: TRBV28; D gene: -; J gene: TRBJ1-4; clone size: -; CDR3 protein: CASVPPGTGEEKLFF; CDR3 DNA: TGTGCCAGCGTCCCACCCGGGACCGGTGAAGAAAAACTGTTTTTT
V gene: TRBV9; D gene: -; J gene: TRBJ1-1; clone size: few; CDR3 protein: CASSVRVMNTEAFF; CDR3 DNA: TGTGCCAGCAGCGTAAGGGTCATGAACACTGAAGCTTTCTTT
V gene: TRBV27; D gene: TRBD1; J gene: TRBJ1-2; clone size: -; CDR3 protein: CASSLTLGTGPHGYTF; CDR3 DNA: TGTGCCAGCAGTCTAACCTTGGGGACAGGGCCTCATGGCTACACCTTC
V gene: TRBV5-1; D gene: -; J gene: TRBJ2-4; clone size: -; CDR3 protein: CASSLGGGGPAGIQYF; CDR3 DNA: TGCGCCAGCAGCTTGGGAGGTGGTGGGCCGGCGGGCATTCAGTACTTC
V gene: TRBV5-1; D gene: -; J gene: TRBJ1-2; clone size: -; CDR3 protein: CASSSSGDYGYTF; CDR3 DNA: TGCGCCAGCAGCTCTTCAGGGGACTATGGCTACACCTTC
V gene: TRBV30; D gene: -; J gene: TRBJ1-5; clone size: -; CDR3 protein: CAWRSTGNQPQHF; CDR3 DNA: TGTGCCTGGAGGTCGACAGGCAATCAGCCCCAGCATTTT
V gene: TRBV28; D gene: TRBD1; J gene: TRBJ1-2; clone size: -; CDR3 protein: CASSLVAGGRGYTF; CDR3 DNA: TGTGCCAGCAGTTTAGTGGCAGGGGGCAGAGGCTACACCTTC
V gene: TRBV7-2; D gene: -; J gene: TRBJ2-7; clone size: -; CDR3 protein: CASICSYEQYF; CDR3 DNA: TGTGCCAGCATATGCTCTTACGAGCAGTACTTC
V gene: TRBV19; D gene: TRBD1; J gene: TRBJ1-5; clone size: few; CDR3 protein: CASKLGTGFQPQHF; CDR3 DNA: TGTGCCAGTAAATTGGGGACAGGTTTTCAGCCCCAGCATTTT
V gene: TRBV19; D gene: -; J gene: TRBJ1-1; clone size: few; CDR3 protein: CASREGTGNTEAFF; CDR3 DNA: TGTGCCAGTAGGGAAGGGACGGGTAACACTGAAGCTTTCTTT
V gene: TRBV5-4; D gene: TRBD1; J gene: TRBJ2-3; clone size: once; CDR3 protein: CASREDRGGDTQYF; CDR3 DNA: TGTGCCAGCAGGGAGGACAGGGGAGGTGATACGCAGTATTTT
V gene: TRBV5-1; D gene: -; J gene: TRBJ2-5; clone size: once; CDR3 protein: CASSSLGGVETQYF; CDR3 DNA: TGCGCCAGCAGCTCCCTAGGGGGGGTTGAAACCCAGTACTTC
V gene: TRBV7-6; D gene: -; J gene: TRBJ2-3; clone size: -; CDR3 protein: CAGDPRTACSTDTQYF; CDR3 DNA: TGTGCCGGTGACCCAAGGACAGCCTGTAGCACAGATACGCAGTATTTT
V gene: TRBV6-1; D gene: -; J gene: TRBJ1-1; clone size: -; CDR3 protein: CASRETAPEAFF; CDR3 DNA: TGTGCCAGCAGAGAAACGGCCCCTGAAGCTTTCTTT
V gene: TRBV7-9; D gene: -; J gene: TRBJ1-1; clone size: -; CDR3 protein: CASSLRFPIGTEAFF; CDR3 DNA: TGTGCCAGCAGCTTAAGGTTCCCAATCGGCACTGAAGCTTTCTTT
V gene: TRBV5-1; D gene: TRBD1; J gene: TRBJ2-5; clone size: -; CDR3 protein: CASSPGQGARQGLGTQYF; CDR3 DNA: TGCGCCAGCAGCCCTGGACAGGGGGCGCGGCAAGGGCTCGGGACCCAGTACTTC
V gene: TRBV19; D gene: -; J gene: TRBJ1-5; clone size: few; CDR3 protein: CASSRGGNQPQHF; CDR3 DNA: TGTGCCAGTAGTAGGGGGGGTAATCAGCCCCAGCATTTT
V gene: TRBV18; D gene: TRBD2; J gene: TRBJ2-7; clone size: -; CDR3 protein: CASSSGGSYEQYF; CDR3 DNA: TGTGCCAGCTCGTCGGGCGGGAGCTACGAGCAGTACTTC
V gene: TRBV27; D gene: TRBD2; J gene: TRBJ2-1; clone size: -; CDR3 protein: CASSSWTSGGSYNEQFF; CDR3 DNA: TGTGCCAGCAGTTCCTGGACTAGCGGGGGATCCTACAATGAGCAGTTCTTC
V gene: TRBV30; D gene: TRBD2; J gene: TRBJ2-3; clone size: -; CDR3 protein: CAWSVRAGGITDTQYF; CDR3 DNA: TGTGCCTGGAGTGTAAGAGCGGGGGGAATCACAGATACGCAGTATTTT
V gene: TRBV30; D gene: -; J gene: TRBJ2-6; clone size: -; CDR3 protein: CAWSVPGANVLTF; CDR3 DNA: TGTGCCTGGAGTGTCCCTGGGGCCAACGTCCTGACTTTC
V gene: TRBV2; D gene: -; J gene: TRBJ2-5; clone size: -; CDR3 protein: CASSGAGLKQETQYF; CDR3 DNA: TGTGCCAGCAGTGGGGCGGGACTGAAACAAGAGACCCAGTACTTC
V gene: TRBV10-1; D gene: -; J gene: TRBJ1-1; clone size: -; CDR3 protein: CASSWSLGTEAFF; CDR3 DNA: TGCGCCAGCAGCTGGTCTTTGGGCACTGAAGCTTTCTTT
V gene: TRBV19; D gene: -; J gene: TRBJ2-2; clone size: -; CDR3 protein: CASSTQGNIGELFF; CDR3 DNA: TGTGCCAGTAGCACTCAGGGAAACATCGGGGAGCTGTTTTTT
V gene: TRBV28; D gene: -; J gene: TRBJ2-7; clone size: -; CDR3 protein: CASTRDRGREQYF; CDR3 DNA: TGTGCCAGCACCCGGGACCGCGGCCGAGAGCAGTACTTC
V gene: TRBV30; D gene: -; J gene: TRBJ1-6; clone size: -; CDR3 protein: CAWSVLAGYNSPLHF; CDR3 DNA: TGTGCCTGGAGTGTTTTGGCAGGGTATAATTCACCCCTCCACTTT
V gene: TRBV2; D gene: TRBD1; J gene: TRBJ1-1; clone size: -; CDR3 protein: CASKTGENTEAFF; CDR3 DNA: TGTGCCAGCAAAACAGGGGAGAACACTGAAGCTTTCTTT
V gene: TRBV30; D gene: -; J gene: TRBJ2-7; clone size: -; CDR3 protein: CAWSDVTNIYSYEQYF; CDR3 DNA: TGTGCCTGGAGTGACGTGACAAACATCTATTCCTACGAGCAGTACTTC
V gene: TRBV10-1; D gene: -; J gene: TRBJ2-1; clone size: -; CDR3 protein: CASPFCFARTPLSYNEQFF; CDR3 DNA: TGCGCCAGCCCTTTCTGCTTTGCCCGGACGCCGCTATCCTACAATGAGCAGTTCTTC
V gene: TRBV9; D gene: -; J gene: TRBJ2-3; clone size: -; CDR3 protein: CASSVGGGRTDTQYF; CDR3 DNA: TGTGCCAGCAGCGTAGGGGGGGGCCGGACAGATACGCAGTATTTT
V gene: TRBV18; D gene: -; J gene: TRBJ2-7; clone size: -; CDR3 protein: CASSPSVQEYEQYF; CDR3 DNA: TGTGCCAGCTCACCCTCTGTCCAAGAATACGAGCAGTACTTC
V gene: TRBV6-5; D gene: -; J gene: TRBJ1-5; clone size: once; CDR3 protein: CASSSFGGYNQPQHF; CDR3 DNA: TGTGCCAGCAGCTCGTTTGGGGGATACAATCAGCCCCAGCATTTT
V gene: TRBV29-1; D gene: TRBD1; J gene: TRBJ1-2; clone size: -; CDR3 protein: CSVEKGQNYGYTF; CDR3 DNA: TGCAGCGTTGAAAAGGGACAGAACTATGGCTACACCTTC
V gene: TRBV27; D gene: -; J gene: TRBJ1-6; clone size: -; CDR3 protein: CASSLGGFYNSPLHF; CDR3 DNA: TGTGCCAGCAGCCTCGGAGGGTTCTATAATTCACCCCTCCACTTT
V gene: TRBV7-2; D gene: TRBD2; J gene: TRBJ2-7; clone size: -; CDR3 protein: CASSLVASGGHSSYEQYF; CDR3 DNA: TGTGCCAGCAGCTTAGTAGCTAGCGGGGGTCACAGCTCCTACGAGCAGTACTTC
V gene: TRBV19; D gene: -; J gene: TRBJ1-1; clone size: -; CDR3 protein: CASSKTEMNTEAFF; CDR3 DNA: TGTGCCAGTAGTAAGACAGAAATGAACACTGAAGCTTTCTTT
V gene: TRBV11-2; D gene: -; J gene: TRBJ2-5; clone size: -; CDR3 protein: CASSLEASAHGTQYF; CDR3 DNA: TGTGCCAGCAGCTTAGAGGCCTCGGCCCACGGGACCCAGTACTTC
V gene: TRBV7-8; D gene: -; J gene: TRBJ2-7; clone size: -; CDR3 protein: CASSPRGPYEQYF; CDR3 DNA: TGTGCCAGCAGCCCCAGGGGCCCCTACGAGCAGTACTTC
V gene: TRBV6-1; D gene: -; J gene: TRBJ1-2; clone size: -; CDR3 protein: CASRQDGYYGYTF; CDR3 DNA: TGTGCCAGCAGACAGGACGGCTACTATGGCTACACCTTC
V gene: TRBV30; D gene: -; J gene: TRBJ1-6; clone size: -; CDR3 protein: CAWSVRVLDSPLHF; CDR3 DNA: TGTGCCTGGAGTGTGCGGGTCCTCGATTCACCCCTCCACTTT
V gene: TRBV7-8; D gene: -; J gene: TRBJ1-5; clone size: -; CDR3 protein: CASSSGRSGQPQHF; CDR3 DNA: TGTGCCAGCAGCTCTGGGAGGTCGGGTCAGCCCCAGCATTTT
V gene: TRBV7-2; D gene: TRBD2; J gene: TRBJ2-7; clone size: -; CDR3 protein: CASSLMGASGGAGYEQYF; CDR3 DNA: TGTGCCAGCAGCTTAATGGGCGCTAGCGGGGGGGCCGGTTACGAGCAGTACTTC
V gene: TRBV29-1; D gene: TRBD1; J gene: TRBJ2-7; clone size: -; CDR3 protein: CSVAGTGVGEQYF; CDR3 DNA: TGCAGCGTCGCCGGGACAGGGGTTGGCGAGCAGTACTTC
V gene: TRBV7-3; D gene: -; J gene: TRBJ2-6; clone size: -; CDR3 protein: CASSSLDRDSGANVLTF; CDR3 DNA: TGTGCCAGCAGCTCATTAGACAGAGACTCTGGGGCCAACGTCCTGACTTTC
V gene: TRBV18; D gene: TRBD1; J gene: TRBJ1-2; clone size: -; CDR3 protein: CASSDRGGYTF; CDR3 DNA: TGTGCCAGCTCCGACAGGGGTGGCTACACCTTC
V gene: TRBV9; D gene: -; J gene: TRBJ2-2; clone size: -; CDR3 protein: CASSALNTGELFF; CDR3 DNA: TGTGCCAGCAGCGCCCTCAACACCGGGGAGCTGTTTTTT
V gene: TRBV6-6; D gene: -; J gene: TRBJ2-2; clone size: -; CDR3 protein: CASSHPQGKELFF; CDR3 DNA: TGTGCCAGCAGCCATCCCCAGGGGAAGGAGCTGTTTTTT